The clone carrying this TCR beta chain was seen a few times. The target antigen is unknown. CDR3 length equals 15 residues. Losses at the gene ends were 5 bases for V and 4 bases for J; bases not matched to a gene: 10. Germline V CDR1 and CDR2: DFQATT, SNEGSKA (reference sequence). This specimen belongs to a study of blood T cells in healthy people across ages. Study-wide findings and caveats: Comparison with aged donors showed that long-lived donors had more naive CD4+ cells and higher diversity. Per-million-T-cell TCR beta diversity fell roughly linearly with age.

A second roughly 6 to 12 cycle PCR used barcoded and J-beta primers. Each cDNA molecule was tagged by a template-switch adaptor with 12 random nucleotides. TCRdb reprocessed the 5' RACE reads with MiXCR, giving one entry per CDR3 protein. The table shows approximately 800,000 distinct CDR3 sequences, with 20% to 30% occurring only once. The authors extracted at least 6 micrograms of total RNA per sample. The same data also contributed to another study, on T cells of mothers and their children.

The genes are TRBV20-1 and TRBJ2-2; 7 bases map to TRBD1. Sequenced: blood. This receptor was identified in a boy aged 10-17 years in good health. CDR3 bases: TGCAGTGCTGGAAAAAGGGACAGCCCCACCGGGGAGCTGTTTTTT. Its translation is CSAGKRDSPTGELFF.